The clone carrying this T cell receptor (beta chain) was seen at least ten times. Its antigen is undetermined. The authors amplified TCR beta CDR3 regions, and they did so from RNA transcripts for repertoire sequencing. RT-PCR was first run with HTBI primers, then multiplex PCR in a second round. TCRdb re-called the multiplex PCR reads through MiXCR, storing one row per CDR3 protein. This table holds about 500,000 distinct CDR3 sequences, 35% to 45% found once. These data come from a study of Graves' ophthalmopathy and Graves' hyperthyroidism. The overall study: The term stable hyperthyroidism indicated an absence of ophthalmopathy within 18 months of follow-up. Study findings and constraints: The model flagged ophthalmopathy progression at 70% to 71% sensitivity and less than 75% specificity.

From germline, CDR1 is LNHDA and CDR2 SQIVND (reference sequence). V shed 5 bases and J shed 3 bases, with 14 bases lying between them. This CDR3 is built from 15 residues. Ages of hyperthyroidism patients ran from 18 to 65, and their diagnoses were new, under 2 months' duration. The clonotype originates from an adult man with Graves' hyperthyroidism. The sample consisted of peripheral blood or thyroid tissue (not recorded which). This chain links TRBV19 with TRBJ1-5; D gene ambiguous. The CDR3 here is CASSPTGRPNQPQHF. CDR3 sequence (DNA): TGTGCCAGTAGTCCAACCGGGCGGCCCAATCAGCCCCAGCATTTT.